This T cell receptor (beta chain) derives from a study of CD8 T cells in ankylosing spondylitis. TCRdb analysed the 5' RACE reads with MiXCR anew, one entry per CDR3 protein. The sample holds approximately 140,000 distinct CDR3 sequences, around 42% seen once. Notes on this clonotype: Its target is not known.

Trimming took off 0 bases at V and 1 base at J, with 10 bases between the two ends. The germline CDR1 and CDR2 sequences are SGHAT and FQNNGV. CDR3 length equals 16 residues. Study-wide results and caveats: Researchers reportedly found disease-linked clones significantly enriched in matched ankylosing spondylitis synovial fluid.

This TCR was sampled from a male donor with ankylosing spondylitis. Material: synovial fluid, either unsorted or a sorted T cell fraction (not recorded which). The rearrangement uses TRBV11-2 and TRBJ2-1; D gene ambiguous. CDR3 amino acids: CASSLERASSYNEQFF. CDR3 nucleotide sequence: TGTGCCAGCAGCTTAGAGAGAGCGTCTTCCTACAATGAGCAGTTCTTC.